This T cell receptor (beta chain) was sequenced during a study of T-cell reconstitution after alpha-beta-depleted transplantation in children. This clonotype was picked up a small number of times. What it binds is not known. Study-wide points: It was reported that alpha-beta T cells came from several hundred expanded graft clones (about two months after transplant). One year after transplant, T-cell counts and diversity came mostly from newly produced T cells. Surviving recipient T cells and intrathymic progenitors accounted for some patients' high TCRbeta diversity at day 60.

Unique molecular identifiers were incorporated when the TCRbeta library was constructed. TCRdb reprocessed the PCR reads with MiXCR, giving one entry per CDR3 protein. The sample includes some 830,000 distinct CDR3 sequences, roughly 15% seen only once; the top ten take approximately 5%. V shed 3 bases and J 7 bases; nucleotides not matched to a gene: 3. Per germline, CDR1 KGHSH and CDR2 LQKENI. This CDR3 region has 13 residues. Material: PBMCs, mostly from graft donor cells, obtained 360 days after TCRalphabeta/CD19-depleted stem cell transplant. The sequence came from a male patient aged 10 to 17 who had a stem cell transplant for acute lymphoblastic leukemia, so the T cells may come from the graft donor. J is TRBJ1-2 and V is TRBV18; 9 bases fit TRBD1. In DNA, the CDR3 is TGTGCCAGCTCACCGGACAGGGGACGTGGCTACACCTTC. Protein sequence: CASSPDRGRGYTF.